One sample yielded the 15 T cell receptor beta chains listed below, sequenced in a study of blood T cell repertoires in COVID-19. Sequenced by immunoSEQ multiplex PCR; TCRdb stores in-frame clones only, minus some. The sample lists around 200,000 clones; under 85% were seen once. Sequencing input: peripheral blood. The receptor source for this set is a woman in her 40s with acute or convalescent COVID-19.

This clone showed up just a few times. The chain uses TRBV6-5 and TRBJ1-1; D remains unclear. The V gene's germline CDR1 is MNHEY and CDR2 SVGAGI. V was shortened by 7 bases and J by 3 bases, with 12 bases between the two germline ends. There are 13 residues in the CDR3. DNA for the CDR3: TGTGCCAGCAAAAGGGAAGCGGACACTGAAGCTTTCTTT. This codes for CASKREADTEAFF.

The CDR3 protein is CASSQEASGAFTGELFF. CDR3 in DNA: TGTGCCAGCAGCCAAGAGGCTAGCGGGGCTTTTACCGGGGAGCTGTTTTTT. V gene TRBV4-2 combines with J gene TRBJ2-2, with 9 bases lining up with TRBD2. Germline V lookup: CDR1 LGHNA, CDR2 YNFKEQ. The ends lost 0 bases at V and 5 bases at J; junction bases unmatched: 7. The CDR3 runs 17 residues.

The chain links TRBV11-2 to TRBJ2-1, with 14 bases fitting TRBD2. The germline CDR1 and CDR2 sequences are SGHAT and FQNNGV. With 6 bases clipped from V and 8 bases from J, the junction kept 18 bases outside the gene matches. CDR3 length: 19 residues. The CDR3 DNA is TGTGCCAGCAGGACTATAAGGCCCGGGACTAGCGGGGGCAACGATGAGCAGTTCTTC. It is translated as CASRTIRPGTSGGNDEQFF. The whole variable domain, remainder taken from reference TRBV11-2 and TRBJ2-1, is EAGVAQSPRYKIIEKRQSVAFWCNPISGHATLYWYQQILGQGPKLLIQFQNNGVVDDSQLPKDRFSAERLKGVDSTLKIQPAKLEDSAVYLCASRTIRPGTSGGNDEQFFGPGTRLTVL.

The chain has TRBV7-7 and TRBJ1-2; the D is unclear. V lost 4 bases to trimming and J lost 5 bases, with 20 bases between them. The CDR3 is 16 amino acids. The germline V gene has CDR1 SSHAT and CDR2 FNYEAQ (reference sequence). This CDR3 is CASSYRPPRPSYGYTF. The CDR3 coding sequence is TGTGCCAGCAGCTACAGACCGCCACGCCCTTCGTATGGCTACACCTTC.

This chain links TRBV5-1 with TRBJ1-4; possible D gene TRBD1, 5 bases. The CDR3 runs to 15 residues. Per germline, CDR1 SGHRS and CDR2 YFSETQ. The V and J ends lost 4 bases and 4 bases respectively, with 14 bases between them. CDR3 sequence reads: CASSPSMGHNEKLFF. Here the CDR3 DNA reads TGCGCCAGCAGCCCGTCGATGGGGCATAATGAAAAACTGTTTTTT.

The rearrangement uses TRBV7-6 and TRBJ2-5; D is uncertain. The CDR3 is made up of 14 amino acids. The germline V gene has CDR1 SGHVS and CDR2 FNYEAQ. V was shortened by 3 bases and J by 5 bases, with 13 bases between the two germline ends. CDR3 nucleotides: TGTGCCAGCAGCTTGAATGCTGAGGCCGAGACCCAGTACTTC. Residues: CASSLNAEAETQYF.

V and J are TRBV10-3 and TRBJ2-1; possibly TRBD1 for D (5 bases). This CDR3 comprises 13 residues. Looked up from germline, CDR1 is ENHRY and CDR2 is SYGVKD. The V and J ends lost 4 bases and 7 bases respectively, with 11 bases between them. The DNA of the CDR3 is TGTGCCATCAGTGTGAAGCAGGGAAATGAGCAGTTCTTC. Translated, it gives CAISVKQGNEQFF.

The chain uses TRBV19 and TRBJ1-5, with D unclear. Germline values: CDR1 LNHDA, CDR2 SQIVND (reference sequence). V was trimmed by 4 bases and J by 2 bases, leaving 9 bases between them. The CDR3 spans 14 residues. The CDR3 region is CASSSQSRNQPQHF. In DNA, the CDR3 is TGTGCCAGTAGTAGTCAGTCTCGCAATCAGCCCCAGCATTTT.

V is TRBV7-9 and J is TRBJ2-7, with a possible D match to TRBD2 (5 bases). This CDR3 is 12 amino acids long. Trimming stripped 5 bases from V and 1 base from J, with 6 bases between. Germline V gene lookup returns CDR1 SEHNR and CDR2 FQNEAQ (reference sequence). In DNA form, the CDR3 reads TGTGCCAGCAGCCGGGAATCCTACGAGCAGTACTTC. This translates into CASSRESYEQYF.

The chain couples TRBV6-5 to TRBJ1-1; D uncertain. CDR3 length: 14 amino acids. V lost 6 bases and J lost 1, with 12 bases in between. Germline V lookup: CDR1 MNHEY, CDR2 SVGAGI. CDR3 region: CASSLLTRNTEAFF. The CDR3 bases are TGTGCCAGCAGCCTCTTAACTCGGAACACTGAAGCTTTCTTT.

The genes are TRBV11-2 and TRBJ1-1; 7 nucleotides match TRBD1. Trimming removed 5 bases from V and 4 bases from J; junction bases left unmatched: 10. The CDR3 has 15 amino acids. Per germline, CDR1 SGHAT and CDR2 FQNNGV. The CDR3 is CASSPVQGKFTEAFF. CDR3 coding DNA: TGTGCCAGCAGCCCCGTACAGGGGAAGTTCACTGAAGCTTTCTTT. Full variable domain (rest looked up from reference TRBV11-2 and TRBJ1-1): EAGVAQSPRYKIIEKRQSVAFWCNPISGHATLYWYQQILGQGPKLLIQFQNNGVVDDSQLPKDRFSAERLKGVDSTLKIQPAKLEDSAVYLCASSPVQGKFTEAFFGQGTRLTVV.

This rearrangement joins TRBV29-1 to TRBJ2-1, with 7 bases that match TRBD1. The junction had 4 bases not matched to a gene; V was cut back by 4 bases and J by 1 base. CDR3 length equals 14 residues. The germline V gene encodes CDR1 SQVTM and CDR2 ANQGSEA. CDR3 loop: CSVVGGASYNEQFF. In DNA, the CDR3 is TGCAGCGTTGTAGGGGGCGCTTCCTACAATGAGCAGTTCTTC.

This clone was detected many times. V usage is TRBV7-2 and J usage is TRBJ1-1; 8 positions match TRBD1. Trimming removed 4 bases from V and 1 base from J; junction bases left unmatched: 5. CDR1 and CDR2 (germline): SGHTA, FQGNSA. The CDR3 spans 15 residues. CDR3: CASSWDRHKNTEAFF. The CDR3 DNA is TGTGCCAGCAGCTGGGACAGGCACAAGAACACTGAAGCTTTCTTT.

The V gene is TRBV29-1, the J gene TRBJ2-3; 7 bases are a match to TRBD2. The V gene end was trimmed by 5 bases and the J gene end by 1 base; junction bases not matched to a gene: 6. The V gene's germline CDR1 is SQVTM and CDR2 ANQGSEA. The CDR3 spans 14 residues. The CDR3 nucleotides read TGCAGCGTTTCTGTGGGGGGGGGCACAGATACGCAGTATTTT. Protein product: CSVSVGGGTDTQYF.

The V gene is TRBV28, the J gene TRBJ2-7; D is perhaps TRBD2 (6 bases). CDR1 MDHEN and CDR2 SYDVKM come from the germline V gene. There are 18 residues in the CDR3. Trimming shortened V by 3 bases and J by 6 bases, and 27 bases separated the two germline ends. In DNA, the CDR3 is TGTGCCAGCAGTTTTCTGCCGGGGCGGGGCCCTGCATTATCCGAGCAGTACTTC. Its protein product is CASSFLPGRGPALSEQYF.